Each of the 12 T cell receptor beta chains below was sequenced from the same sample in a study of T-cell memory formation after mild COVID-19. TCRdb re-derived calls from the 5' RACE reads in MiXCR, one entry per CDR3 protein. The sample contains tens of thousands of distinct CDR3 sequences, 9.5% to 15% of which appear only once. Sequenced material: PBMCs or a T cell subset sorted from them (not recorded which). These receptors came from a man aged 18 to 30 who had mild COVID-19 (a few samples of this study predate the infection). Cell type and time point are not known.

This clonotype was observed a handful of times. The chain recombines TRBV7-2 with TRBJ1-2; D is perhaps TRBD1 (5 bases). Germline-derived CDR1 and CDR2 are SGHTA and FQGNSA. This CDR3 region has 16 residues. The V end lost 4 bases, the J end lost 4 bases, and 19 bases lay between the germline ends. The CDR3 region has the DNA TGTGCCAGCAGCTCTTATATGGGGACGGCCTTCTATGGCTACACCTTC. This codes for CASSSYMGTAFYGYTF. Full variable domain (outside the CDR3, taken from reference TRBV7-2 and TRBJ1-2): GAGVSQSPSNKVTEKGKDVELRCDPISGHTALYWYRQSLGQGLEFLIYFQGNSAPDKSGLPSDRFSAERTGGSVSTLTIQRTQQEDSAVYLCASSSYMGTAFYGYTFGSGTRLTVV.

The V and J genes are TRBV5-1 and TRBJ2-1; 11 nucleotides align to TRBD1. This CDR3 spans 14 amino acids. Germline CDR1 reads SGHRS; CDR2 reads YFSETQ. J gave up 6 bases and V 3 bases, and 2 bases lay outside the gene matches. The CDR3 spells CASSSGTGGNEQFF. The CDR3 bases are TGCGCCAGCAGCTCCGGGACAGGGGGCAATGAGCAGTTCTTC.

This clonotype was seen a few times. The chain combines TRBV11-1 with TRBJ2-2; tentatively, D is TRBD1 (6 bases). V was shortened by 4 bases and J by 0 bases, with 18 bases between the two germline ends. Germline CDR1 and CDR2: SGHAT and FQDESV (reference sequence). The CDR3 length is 18 residues. For the CDR3, the DNA is TGTGCCAGCAGCTCGGCCAGGGGCTTCCAAGCGAACACCGGGGAGCTGTTTTTT. Its translation: CASSSARGFQANTGELFF.

The genes are TRBV29-1 and TRBJ1-2; 7 nucleotides line up with TRBD1. The CDR3 totals 13 residues. CDR1 is SQVTM, CDR2 ANQGSEA, per germline. Trimming removed 4 bases from V and 4 bases from J; junction bases left unmatched: 6. CDR3 sequence (DNA): TGCAGCGTTGGATGGACAGGACGCTATGGCTACACCTTC. This sequence encodes CSVGWTGRYGYTF.

CDR3 sequence reads: CASSLAGAPNYGYTF. DNA for the CDR3: TGCGCCAGCAGCTTGGCAGGGGCTCCCAACTATGGCTACACCTTC. The chain carries TRBV5-1 and TRBJ1-2; perhaps TRBD1 as D (6 bases). This CDR3 comprises 15 residues. Germline CDR1 SGHRS, CDR2 YFSETQ. The V end lost 0 bases, the J end lost 2 bases, and 11 bases lay between the germline ends.

This chain joins TRBV5-4 and TRBJ2-2; no clear D. CDR1 and CDR2 from the germline V gene are SGHNT and YYREEE (reference sequence). V lost 6 bases to trimming and J lost 2 bases, with 11 bases between them. The CDR3 contains 14 residues. CDR3 region: CASNTDYNTGELFF. The DNA of the CDR3 is TGTGCCAGCAATACGGATTATAACACCGGGGAGCTGTTTTTT.

This clonotype was seen more than once but under ten times. The genes are TRBV5-1 and TRBJ2-2; TRBD2 matches at 7 bases. There are 16 residues in the CDR3. Germline values: CDR1 SGHRS, CDR2 YFSETQ. Germline trimming cut 9 bases from V and 1 base from J; bases unmatched to any gene: 12. CDR3 sequence: CATHSGAAGNTGELFF. In nucleotides, the CDR3 is TGCGCCACCCACAGCGGGGCAGCGGGGAACACCGGGGAGCTGTTTTTT.

The table lists this clonotype with many counts. The chain links TRBV9 to TRBJ2-3; 13 bases line up with TRBD2. This CDR3 is 17 amino acids long. With 6 bases clipped from V and 0 bases from J, the junction kept 7 bases outside the gene matches. The V gene's germline CDR1 is SGDLS and CDR2 YYNGEE. CDR3 DNA sequence: TGTGCCAGCACCCGAACGACTAGCGGGGGGAGCACAGATACGCAGTATTTT. It is translated as CASTRTTSGGSTDTQYF. The entire variable domain, with the rest obtained from reference TRBV9 and TRBJ2-3, is as follows: DSGVTQTPKHLITATGQRVTLRCSPRSGDLSVYWYQQSLDQGLQFLIQYYNGEERAKGNILERFSAQQFPDLHSELNLSSLELGDSALYFCASTRTTSGGSTDTQYFGPGTRLTVL.

This clonotype has only a few counts. At one of its ends the junction is not consistent with the germline gene, which may arise from a read error. This sequence joins TRBV20-1 and TRBJ2-1; unclear D gene. In germline, CDR1 is DFQATT, CDR2 SNEGSKA (reference sequence). The CDR3 extends over 13 amino acids. The CDR3, as DNA: TGCAGTGCAAGAGTCTCGGCAGGAGCTGAGCAGTTCTTC. Its translation: CSARVSAGAEQFF.

On this clonotype: A much larger clone lies one base from this, so it may be a read error. The V call is TRBV25-1, the J call TRBJ2-5, with 9 positions matching TRBD2. Germline V gives CDR1 MGHDK, CDR2 SYGVNS. CDR3 length: 15 amino acids. J lost 2 bases, V lost 3 bases, and 4 bases had no gene match. In nucleotides, the CDR3 is TGTGCCAGCAGTGACTCCAGCGGGGGGCAAGAGACCCAGTACTTC. It encodes CASSDSSGGQETQYF. Filled out from reference TRBV25-1 and TRBJ2-5, the complete variable domain reads EADIYQTPRYLVIGTGKKITLECSQTMGHDKMYWYQQDPGMELHLIHYSYGVNSTEKGDLSSESTVSRIRTEHFPLTLESARPSHTSQYLCASSDSSGGQETQYFGPGTRLLVL.

The sample holds a few counts of this clonotype. The chain employs TRBV5-6 and TRBJ2-7; tentatively, D is TRBD1 or TRBD2 (5 bases each). Per the germline V gene, CDR1 is SGHDT and CDR2 is YYEEEE. Trimming removed 3 bases at V and 3 bases at J, with 13 bases between. The CDR3 contains 14 residues. CDR3: CASSSSGTDYEQYV. The DNA for the CDR3 is TGTGCCAGCAGCTCTTCCGGGACCGACTACGAGCAGTACGTC.

This clonotype has just a few counts. V is TRBV2 and J is TRBJ2-7; 13 bases map to TRBD2. Germline assignment: CDR1 SNHLY and CDR2 FYNNEI. V trimming: 8 bases; J trimming: 2 bases; junction bases outside the gene matches: 6. The CDR3 runs 15 residues. CDR3 coding DNA: TGTGCCAGCGGACTAGCGGGGGAAAGGGCCTACGAGCAGTACTTC. It codes for CASGLAGERAYEQYF.